This TCR beta chain came from a study of blood T cells in healthy people across ages. Study in general: Using template switching, researchers captured about one barcoded beta molecule for each two T cells.

Together with a sample-barcoded 5' primer, a J-beta primer mix was included in a second PCR lasting about 6 to 11 cycles. TCRdb redid the calling of the 5' RACE reads with MiXCR, one entry per CDR3 protein. The repertoire holds roughly 800,000 distinct CDR3 sequences, with about 34% as singletons. V lost 4 bases, J lost 5 bases, and 20 bases lay in between. This CDR3 spans 16 amino acids. Germline loops: CDR1 SGHTA, CDR2 FQGNSA. Peripheral blood from each donor was collected in a volume of 9.5 to 10 milliliters. Total RNA extraction produced at least 6 micrograms (per sample) for the study. Source material: blood. This rearrangement joins TRBV7-2 to TRBJ1-2; no firm D call. The sequence came from a man aged 18 to 30 in good health. CDR3 sequence reads: CASSSDPSPGRYGYTF. CDR3 DNA: TGTGCCAGCAGCTCCGACCCATCCCCCGGGAGGTATGGCTACACCTTC.